These 4 T cell receptor beta chains were all obtained from the same sample, sequenced in a study of early T cells in non-severe SARS-CoV-2 infection. TCRdb processed the 5' RACE reads anew with MiXCR; each CDR3 protein has one entry. In the table there are approximately 27,000 distinct CDR3 sequences, about 6.1% of which are singletons. The sample was whole blood. The receptors were sampled from an adult who was a healthcare worker with PCR-confirmed SARS-CoV-2 infection or an uninfected control (not recorded which).

This clonotype was counted at least ten times. The rearrangement joins TRBV7-6 to TRBJ2-5; D tentatively reads TRBD1 or TRBD2 (5 bases each). Trimming took 2 bases from V and 4 from J, leaving 14 bases between them. This CDR3 has 15 amino acids. Germline V CDR1 and CDR2: SGHVS, FNYEAQ. The CDR3 DNA follows: TGTGCCAGCAGCTTAACCCGGGGCCGGTTAGAGACCCAGTACTTC. Translated: CASSLTRGRLETQYF.

This clonotype has a count of ten or more. The chain employs TRBV28 and TRBJ1-2; 7 positions agree with TRBD1. V gave up 6 bases and J gave up 4 bases; unmatched junction bases: 2. CDR3 length equals 12 residues. Germline values: CDR1 MDHEN, CDR2 SYDVKM. The CDR3 DNA reads TGTGCCAGCAGGACAGGGCTCTATGGCTACACCTTC. Translated: CASRTGLYGYTF.

The chain has TRBV27 and TRBJ2-3, with TRBD2 identical over 12 bases. Germline V gene sequence: CDR1 MNHEY, CDR2 SMNVEV (reference sequence). There are 16 residues in the CDR3. The junction had 5 bases not matched to a gene; V was cut back by 5 bases and J by 2 bases. This CDR3 is CASSPLAGGLTDTQYF. The CDR3 DNA follows: TGTGCCAGCAGTCCCCTAGCGGGAGGGCTCACAGATACGCAGTATTTT.

This clonotype was seen more than once but under ten times. For the CDR3, the DNA is TGTGCCAGTAGTATAGGGGGTTTCTACGAGCAGTACTTC. Encoded protein: CASSIGGFYEQYF. The V and J genes are TRBV19 and TRBJ2-7; no reliable D call. The germline gives CDR1 LNHDA, CDR2 SQIVND (reference sequence). The CDR3 sequence is 13 residues long. V lost 1 base and J 3 bases, leaving 7 bases between the germline ends.